This is a list of T cell receptor beta chains from one sample in a study of OX40 agonist ivuxolimab in advanced cancers. Method: immunoSEQ multiplex PCR; TCRdb's copy keeps in-frame clones and lacks some. The sample holds some 50,000 clones, 88% seen once. The sample here was CD4+ or CD8+ T cells sorted from blood, taken in a trial of the OX40 agonist ivuxolimab. These receptors were obtained from an adult with an advanced solid tumor such as melanoma, head and neck, liver or kidney cancer. CDR3s include the opening cysteine and the closing phenylalanine or tryptophan. D genes are given only for firm matches. Clone size is shown for a subset of rows, as once, few, many or a class of expanded clone.

- - TRBJ2-5 TRBV6-1 CASSEPGILETQYF TGTGCCAGCAGTGAACCAGGGATTTTGGAGACCCAGTACTTC
- - TRBJ2-6 TRBV28 CASSTGSGANVLTF TGTGCCAGCAGTACAGGGTCTGGGGCCAACGTCCTGACTTTC
- TRBD2 TRBJ2-5 TRBV9 CASSVGLVSQETQYF TGTGCCAGCAGCGTCGGACTAGTAAGTCAAGAGACCCAGTACTTC
- - TRBJ2-7 TRBV23-1 CASSQSNPDTRYEQYF TGCGCCAGCAGTCAGTCAAACCCCGACACTCGATACGAGCAGTACTTC
- - TRBJ1-1 TRBV30 CAWSPWTVRANTEAFF TGTGCCTGGAGTCCCTGGACAGTGCGGGCGAACACTGAAGCTTTCTTT
- TRBD1 TRBJ1-1 TRBV28 CASSDLGGLNTEAFF TGTGCCAGCAGTGACCTAGGGGGCTTAAACACTGAAGCTTTCTTT
few - TRBJ1-5 TRBV6-1 CASSEIGLQPQHF TGTGCCAGCAGTGAAATCGGCTTGCAGCCCCAGCATTTT
- TRBD1 TRBJ2-1 TRBV5-1 CASSSMTGAYNEQFF TGCGCCAGCAGCTCGATGACAGGGGCCTACAATGAGCAGTTCTTC
- TRBD1 TRBJ1-5 TRBV19 CASSTAGTGGDSNQPQHF TGTGCCAGTAGTACTGCCGGGACAGGGGGGGACTCTAATCAGCCCCAGCATTTT
- TRBD2 TRBJ2-5 TRBV7-2 CASSLGPRRSGRAEETQYF TGTGCCAGCAGCTTAGGACCTAGGAGGAGCGGGAGGGCCGAAGAGACCCAGTACTTC
- - TRBJ1-2 TRBV12-2 CASRLKRVGFDPGQNYGYTF TGTGCAAGTCGCTTAAAAAGGGTAGGGTTCGACCCGGGACAGAACTATGGCTACACCTTC
- - TRBJ2-3 TRBV5-1 CASSSGGSTDTQYF TGCGCCAGCAGCTCCGGGGGTAGCACAGATACGCAGTATTTT
- - TRBJ1-5 TRBV5-6 CASSVQGSNQPQHF TGTGCCAGCAGCGTCCAGGGGAGCAATCAGCCCCAGCATTTT
- - TRBJ1-1 TRBV29-1 CSVDAVSTEAFF TGCAGCGTAGACGCAGTGAGCACTGAAGCTTTCTTT
- - TRBJ1-5 TRBV5-1 CASSLGGGQPQHF TGCGCCAGCAGCTTGGGGGGTGGGCAGCCCCAGCATTTT
- - TRBJ2-7 TRBV7-9 CASSLVAVSYEQYF TGTGCCAGCAGCTTAGTGGCAGTCTCCTACGAGCAGTACTTC
once TRBD2 TRBJ2-7 TRBV27 CASSPRLAGGYEQYF TGTGCCAGCAGTCCCAGGCTAGCGGGGGGATACGAGCAGTACTTC
- - TRBJ1-1 TRBV9 CASSVDGGFTEAFF TGTGCCAGCAGCGTAGACGGAGGGTTCACTGAAGCTTTCTTT
- TRBD2 TRBJ2-1 TRBV9 CASSVGGTSNEQFF TGTGCCAGCAGCGTAGGGGGGACTAGCAATGAGCAGTTCTTC
- TRBD1 TRBJ2-3 TRBV9 CASSAGTGTDTQYF TGTGCCAGCAGCGCCGGGACAGGCACAGATACGCAGTATTTT